In its sample, the clone carrying this TCR beta chain was seen once. Its antigen is currently unknown. This specimen includes other DNA sequences encoding the same CDR3. This record comes from a study of T cell repertoires in ileal Crohn's disease. Whole-study results and caveats: Postoperative endoscopy occurred within one year, median around 7.5 months. Compared with non-smokers, active smokers at surgery showed more clonal expansions.

Clones were sequenced by immunoSEQ multiplex PCR, and TCRdb holds only the in-frame ones, with some missing. Among roughly 20,000 clones listed, approximately 70% were seen once. Germline V CDR1 and CDR2: MNHNS, SASEGT. This CDR3 region has 15 residues. Trimming took 3 bases from V and 2 from J, leaving 11 bases between them. The time point here: neoterminal ileum biopsy at postoperative endoscopy, about 6 months after surgery. The V gene is TRBV6-1, the J gene TRBJ1-5; D is uncertain. The sample consisted of ileal tissue. The origin of this receptor is an adult with Crohn's disease. The CDR3 DNA is TGTGCCAGCAGTGAGGGAGGGCGAGGCAATCAGCCCCAGCATTTT. Its translation is CASSEGGRGNQPQHF.